This TCR beta chain was recovered during a study of T cell responses to AZD1222 COVID-19 vaccine. Study-level points and caveats: Vaccine-associated CD4 TCRs ranged over spike, dominating at 160-218 and 743-854. Baseline seropositivity occurred in only six AZD1222 recipients. Donors were largely white British and mainly female; clonal diversity was possibly underestimated.

CDR3 length: 14 residues. With 6 bases clipped from V and 2 bases from J, the junction kept 5 bases outside the gene matches. Germline V lookup: CDR1 SQVTM, CDR2 ANQGSEA. About this clone: As yet, its antigen is unknown.

TCRdb keeps only in-frame clones here, not all; method: immunoSEQ multiplex PCR. The sample lists over 200,000 clones, roughly 94% occurring once. This TCR was sampled from an adult who received the MenACWY meningococcal vaccine as a control. The V gene is TRBV29-1, the J gene TRBJ2-3, with 10 bases matching TRBD2. Here the sequenced sample was peripheral blood, taken 28 days after the second dose of the MenACWY control vaccine. The CDR3 loop reads CSVDTSGNTDTQYF. The DNA for the CDR3 is TGCAGCGTAGATACTAGCGGGAACACAGATACGCAGTATTTT.